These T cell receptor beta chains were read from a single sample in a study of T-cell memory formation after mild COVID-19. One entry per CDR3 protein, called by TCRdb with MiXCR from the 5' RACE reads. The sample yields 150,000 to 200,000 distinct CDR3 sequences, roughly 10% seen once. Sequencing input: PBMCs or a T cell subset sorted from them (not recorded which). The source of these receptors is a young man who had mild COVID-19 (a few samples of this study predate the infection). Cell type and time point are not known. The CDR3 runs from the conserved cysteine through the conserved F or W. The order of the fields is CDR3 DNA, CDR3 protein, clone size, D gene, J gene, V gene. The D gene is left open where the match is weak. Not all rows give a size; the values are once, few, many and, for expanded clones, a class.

CDR3 DNA: TGTGCCAGCAGCCCCCGTGGTGTGACGGACAGGAGGGCCGGGGAGCTGTTTTTT
CDR3 protein: CASSPRGVTDRRAGELFF
clone size: .
D gene: .
J gene: TRBJ2-2
V gene: TRBV7-3

CDR3 DNA: TGCGCCAGCAGCGCACGGACAGGGACCTCGGAGACCCAGTACTTC
CDR3 protein: CASSARTGTSETQYF
clone size: many
D gene: TRBD1
J gene: TRBJ2-5
V gene: TRBV5-1

CDR3 DNA: TGTGCCAGCAGCAATGGGGGGGGCGAGGACTATGGCTACACCTTC
CDR3 protein: CASSNGGGEDYGYTF
clone size: .
D gene: .
J gene: TRBJ1-2
V gene: TRBV21-1

CDR3 DNA: TGCGCCAGCAGCCAAGTTTGGACAGGGACCCTGCGGGAGCCCCAGCATTTT
CDR3 protein: CASSQVWTGTLREPQHF
clone size: many
D gene: TRBD1
J gene: TRBJ1-5
V gene: TRBV4-3

CDR3 DNA: TGTGCCAGCGGCAACAGGGGGCCGTCTTTTTCCCAAGAGACCCAGTACTTC
CDR3 protein: CASGNRGPSFSQETQYF
clone size: many
D gene: TRBD1
J gene: TRBJ2-5
V gene: TRBV6-5

CDR3 DNA: TGCAGTGCTATGGAGGTGAGGCTCCGATACACTGAAGCTTTCTTT
CDR3 protein: CSAMEVRLRYTEAFF
clone size: few
D gene: .
J gene: TRBJ1-1
V gene: TRBV20-1

CDR3 DNA: TGTGCCAGCAGCGTTTCAGGGAAAGAGACCCAGTACTTC
CDR3 protein: CASSVSGKETQYF
clone size: few
D gene: .
J gene: TRBJ2-5
V gene: TRBV9

CDR3 DNA: TGCAGTGCTAGAGATTGGGGAACCCAAGAGACCCAGTACTTC
CDR3 protein: CSARDWGTQETQYF
clone size: few
D gene: .
J gene: TRBJ2-5
V gene: TRBV20-1

CDR3 DNA: TGTGCCAGCAGCCACCAACTAGGGTCAGGGGCGCGAGGATCTAACTATGGCTACACCTTC
CDR3 protein: CASSHQLGSGARGSNYGYTF
clone size: many
D gene: .
J gene: TRBJ1-2
V gene: TRBV4-2

CDR3 DNA: TGTGCCAGCAGTCGTAGCGGGGGCACAGATACGCAGTATTTT
CDR3 protein: CASSRSGGTDTQYF
clone size: many
D gene: TRBD2
J gene: TRBJ2-3
V gene: TRBV7-3

CDR3 DNA: TGCAGCGTAGACAGGGGGAACACCGGGGAGCTGTTTTTT
CDR3 protein: CSVDRGNTGELFF
clone size: few
D gene: TRBD1
J gene: TRBJ2-2
V gene: TRBV29-1

CDR3 DNA: TGTGCCAGCAGTTCCCGAAGGGATAGCAATCAGCCCCAGCATTTT
CDR3 protein: CASSSRRDSNQPQHF
clone size: few
D gene: .
J gene: TRBJ1-5
V gene: TRBV6-6

CDR3 DNA: TGTGCCAGCGCGGAGCTCACCGGGGAGCTGTTTTTT
CDR3 protein: CASAELTGELFF
clone size: many
D gene: .
J gene: TRBJ2-2
V gene: TRBV2

CDR3 DNA: TGTGCCAGCAGCGTAGGAGGAGGGGGCACAGATACGCAGTATTTT
CDR3 protein: CASSVGGGGTDTQYF
clone size: .
D gene: .
J gene: TRBJ2-3
V gene: TRBV9

CDR3 DNA: TGTGCCAGCAGCATCAGGCCCGTGGGCACTGAAGCTTTCTTT
CDR3 protein: CASSIRPVGTEAFF
clone size: few
D gene: .
J gene: TRBJ1-1
V gene: TRBV28

CDR3 DNA: TGTGCCAGCAGCTTGGCCAAGGGATCCACCTACAATGAGCAGTTCTTC
CDR3 protein: CASSLAKGSTYNEQFF
clone size: few
D gene: .
J gene: TRBJ2-1
V gene: TRBV5-6

CDR3 DNA: TGTGCCAGCAGCTTTGTCGCAGAACGCACAGATACGCAGTATTTT
CDR3 protein: CASSFVAERTDTQYF
clone size: .
D gene: .
J gene: TRBJ2-3
V gene: TRBV7-2

CDR3 DNA: TGTGCCAGTAGTACCGACAGCGTGGATCAGCCCCAGCATTTT
CDR3 protein: CASSTDSVDQPQHF
clone size: few
D gene: .
J gene: TRBJ1-5
V gene: TRBV19

CDR3 DNA: TGTGCCAGCAGATTCAGGGGGCAGGGCGAGCAGTACTTC
CDR3 protein: CASRFRGQGEQYF
clone size: .
D gene: TRBD1
J gene: TRBJ2-7
V gene: TRBV12-3/TRBV12-4

CDR3 DNA: TGTGCCAGCAGTTCTCTCGGGACAGGGGTTTCACCCCTCCACTTT
CDR3 protein: CASSSLGTGVSPLHF
clone size: few
D gene: TRBD1
J gene: TRBJ1-6
V gene: TRBV27

CDR3 DNA: TGCGCCAGCAGTGAGTCTATGAACACTGAAGCTTTCTTT
CDR3 protein: CASSESMNTEAFF
clone size: many
D gene: .
J gene: TRBJ1-1
V gene: TRBV10-1

CDR3 DNA: TGTGCCACGCGGAGGAGCAATCAGCCCCAGCATTTT
CDR3 protein: CATRRSNQPQHF
clone size: few
D gene: .
J gene: TRBJ1-5
V gene: TRBV12-3/TRBV12-4

CDR3 DNA: TGTGCCAGCAGCTTAGAAGCGGGGGCCTCCCCTAGCACAGATACGCAGTATTTT
CDR3 protein: CASSLEAGASPSTDTQYF
clone size: few
D gene: TRBD2
J gene: TRBJ2-3
V gene: TRBV7-2

CDR3 DNA: TGTGCCAGCAGCTTAGCGGCGAGCTACGAGCAGTACTTC
CDR3 protein: CASSLAASYEQYF
clone size: few
D gene: .
J gene: TRBJ2-7
V gene: TRBV7-2

CDR3 DNA: TGCAGTGGATCACAGGGGACGAACACTGAAGCTTTCTTT
CDR3 protein: CSGSQGTNTEAFF
clone size: few
D gene: TRBD1
J gene: TRBJ1-1
V gene: TRBV20-1

CDR3 DNA: TGTGCCACCAGTGATTTGAAGCGGGGGGGCCAAGAGACCCAGTACTTC
CDR3 protein: CATSDLKRGGQETQYF
clone size: few
D gene: TRBD2
J gene: TRBJ2-5
V gene: TRBV24-1

CDR3 DNA: TGTGCCAGCAGCCAAGAACTACGGCGTAACTATGGCTACACCTTC
CDR3 protein: CASSQELRRNYGYTF
clone size: once
D gene: .
J gene: TRBJ1-2
V gene: TRBV3-1

CDR3 DNA: TGTGCCAGCAGGGGAGGGGAAAACTATGGCTACACCTTC
CDR3 protein: CASRGGENYGYTF
clone size: many
D gene: .
J gene: TRBJ1-2
V gene: TRBV6-6

CDR3 DNA: TGTGCCAGCAGTTTGCTTAGAATTGAAGCTTTCTTT
CDR3 protein: CASSLLRIEAFF
clone size: few
D gene: .
J gene: TRBJ1-1
V gene: TRBV28

CDR3 DNA: TGCGCCAGCAGCCGGTCCGGGACAGGGAGTGAAAAACTGTTTTTT
CDR3 protein: CASSRSGTGSEKLFF
clone size: few
D gene: TRBD1
J gene: TRBJ1-4
V gene: TRBV4-1

CDR3 DNA: TGTGCCAGCAGTCAAACCGGCGGGGGGAGACATGGCTACACCTTC
CDR3 protein: CASSQTGGGRHGYTF
clone size: .
D gene: .
J gene: TRBJ1-2
V gene: TRBV12-3/TRBV12-4

CDR3 DNA: TGTGCCAGCAGCGTCCGGGACAGGTCACCCAAACTGTTTTTT
CDR3 protein: CASSVRDRSPKLFF
clone size: .
D gene: TRBD1
J gene: TRBJ1-4
V gene: TRBV5-5

CDR3 DNA: TGTGCCAGCACCCGGACAGGGTATGTTAGCAATCAGCCCCAGCATTTT
CDR3 protein: CASTRTGYVSNQPQHF
clone size: .
D gene: TRBD1
J gene: TRBJ1-5
V gene: TRBV12-3/TRBV12-4

CDR3 DNA: TGTGCCAGCAGTGTCTCTAGCGGGGTCTGGAATGAGCAGTTCTTC
CDR3 protein: CASSVSSGVWNEQFF
clone size: .
D gene: TRBD2
J gene: TRBJ2-1
V gene: TRBV6-4

CDR3 DNA: TGTGCCACCAGCAGGGGCTCAGGACAATCGAACACTGAAGCTTTCTTT
CDR3 protein: CATSRGSGQSNTEAFF
clone size: .
D gene: .
J gene: TRBJ1-1
V gene: TRBV15

CDR3 DNA: TGTGCCAGCAGTAGAGGACAAGAGCAGTACTTC
CDR3 protein: CASSRGQEQYF
clone size: many
D gene: .
J gene: TRBJ2-7
V gene: TRBV6-5

CDR3 DNA: TGTGCCAGCTCACTCCCCCCCCACGAGCAGTACTTC
CDR3 protein: CASSLPPHEQYF
clone size: .
D gene: .
J gene: TRBJ2-7
V gene: TRBV18

CDR3 DNA: TGTGCCAGCAGCCCCCGGACTTACCAAGATACGCAGTATTTT
CDR3 protein: CASSPRTYQDTQYF
clone size: few
D gene: .
J gene: TRBJ2-3
V gene: TRBV4-2

CDR3 DNA: TGCAGTGCTAGTGGGGTTGGACCCGATCAGCCCCAGCATTTT
CDR3 protein: CSASGVGPDQPQHF
clone size: .
D gene: .
J gene: TRBJ1-5
V gene: TRBV20-1

CDR3 DNA: TGCAGTGCCGCGGACAGTCAATCTGGAAACACCATATATTTT
CDR3 protein: CSAADSQSGNTIYF
clone size: .
D gene: .
J gene: TRBJ1-3
V gene: TRBV20-1

CDR3 DNA: TGTGCCAGCAGATATGTCCGGGGGGCTGGCTACAATGAGCAGTTCTTC
CDR3 protein: CASRYVRGAGYNEQFF
clone size: few
D gene: .
J gene: TRBJ2-1
V gene: TRBV7-2

CDR3 DNA: TGCAGTGCTCCTGACCCGCAGTCGGGGGGCAGAAACACTGAAGCTTTCTTT
CDR3 protein: CSAPDPQSGGRNTEAFF
clone size: .
D gene: .
J gene: TRBJ1-1
V gene: TRBV20-1

CDR3 DNA: TGTGCCAGCAGCTTGATTTCTGATGAGCAGTTCTTC
CDR3 protein: CASSLISDEQFF
clone size: .
D gene: .
J gene: TRBJ2-1
V gene: TRBV5-4

CDR3 DNA: TGTGCCAGCAACTGGACAGGGCGCAATTCACCCCTCCACTTT
CDR3 protein: CASNWTGRNSPLHF
clone size: .
D gene: TRBD1
J gene: TRBJ1-6
V gene: TRBV6-1

CDR3 DNA: TGCAGCGCCGAGGGGGGGGTAATCGACACCGGGGAGCTGTTTTTT
CDR3 protein: CSAEGGVIDTGELFF
clone size: .
D gene: .
J gene: TRBJ2-2
V gene: TRBV29-1

CDR3 DNA: TGTGCCAGCAGACTAGCGGGGGGAATTATCACAGATACGCAGTATTTT
CDR3 protein: CASRLAGGIITDTQYF
clone size: .
D gene: TRBD2
J gene: TRBJ2-3
V gene: TRBV2

CDR3 DNA: TGTGCCAGCAGTTACTCGAGGACAGGGCCCTTCCCCCTCCACTTT
CDR3 protein: CASSYSRTGPFPLHF
clone size: .
D gene: TRBD1
J gene: TRBJ1-6
V gene: TRBV6-5

CDR3 DNA: TGTGCCAGCAGCTTTATCGCGGGGGGGCCGGTTGGCACAGATACGCAGTATTTT
CDR3 protein: CASSFIAGGPVGTDTQYF
clone size: few
D gene: TRBD2
J gene: TRBJ2-3
V gene: TRBV7-9

CDR3 DNA: TGTGCCAGCAGTTTAGGCGGGGGGGTCTACGAGCAGTACTTC
CDR3 protein: CASSLGGGVYEQYF
clone size: once
D gene: TRBD2
J gene: TRBJ2-7
V gene: TRBV12-3/TRBV12-4

CDR3 DNA: TGTGCCAGCAGCTTAGATGGAGCAGGAGAAGAGACCCAGTACTTC
CDR3 protein: CASSLDGAGEETQYF
clone size: few
D gene: .
J gene: TRBJ2-5
V gene: TRBV11-3

CDR3 DNA: TGCGCCAGCAAGGCGGGGGGATCAGATACGCAGTATTTT
CDR3 protein: CASKAGGSDTQYF
clone size: few
D gene: TRBD2
J gene: TRBJ2-3
V gene: TRBV10-2

CDR3 DNA: TGCGCCAGCAGCTTGGCAGGGACTGTTGGCAAAAACATTCAGTACTTC
CDR3 protein: CASSLAGTVGKNIQYF
clone size: few
D gene: .
J gene: TRBJ2-4
V gene: TRBV5-1

CDR3 DNA: TGTGCCAGCACCCCCCGAGTACTAGCGGGGGGGCTTTTAGCCAAAAACATTCAGTACTTC
CDR3 protein: CASTPRVLAGGLLAKNIQYF
clone size: few
D gene: TRBD2
J gene: TRBJ2-4
V gene: TRBV12-3/TRBV12-4

CDR3 DNA: TGTGCCAGCAACAGGGAGGACTCCTACGAGCAGTACTTC
CDR3 protein: CASNREDSYEQYF
clone size: .
D gene: .
J gene: TRBJ2-7
V gene: TRBV11-2

CDR3 DNA: TGCAGTGCTAGAGACGGGGGGAATGAAAAACTGTTTTTT
CDR3 protein: CSARDGGNEKLFF
clone size: .
D gene: .
J gene: TRBJ1-4
V gene: TRBV20-1

CDR3 DNA: TGCGCCAGCAGCTTCGACGGACAGAACACTGAAGCTTTCTTT
CDR3 protein: CASSFDGQNTEAFF
clone size: many
D gene: .
J gene: TRBJ1-1
V gene: TRBV5-1

CDR3 DNA: TGTGCCAGCGTGAGGGCCATGCGAAATGAGCAGTTCTTC
CDR3 protein: CASVRAMRNEQFF
clone size: many
D gene: .
J gene: TRBJ2-1
V gene: TRBV12-3/TRBV12-4

CDR3 DNA: TGTGCCACGGGATTCCGGGACAGGCGATTTTCCTCCTACGAGCAGTACTTC
CDR3 protein: CATGFRDRRFSSYEQYF
clone size: .
D gene: TRBD1
J gene: TRBJ2-7
V gene: TRBV24-1